One sample yielded the 18 T cell receptor beta chains listed below, sequenced in a study of tumor-infiltrating lymphocytes in oesophageal squamous cell carcinoma. TCRdb itself ran the PCR reads through MiXCR, one entry per CDR3 protein. In the table there are about 21,000 distinct CDR3 sequences, 35% to 45% of which are singletons. Sequencing used esophageal tumor tissue. Receptors originate from a male donor with esophageal squamous cell carcinoma.

This clonotype was seen repeatedly, ten times or more. The gene calls are TRBV6-1 and TRBJ2-3; D not certain. The CDR3 is made up of 16 amino acids. The V end lost 5 bases, the J end lost 0 bases, and 15 bases lay between the germline ends. Germline loops: CDR1 MNHNS, CDR2 SASEGT. CDR3 region: CASSSIRLTSTDTQYF. CDR3 DNA: TGTGCCAGCAGTTCGATACGATTGACTAGCACAGATACGCAGTATTTT.

This clonotype was seen ten or more times. The CDR3 protein is CASSLDQREKYNTGELFF. The CDR3 nucleotides are TGCGCCAGCAGCTTGGACCAGCGGGAGAAGTATAACACCGGGGAGCTGTTTTTT. The genes are TRBV5-1 and TRBJ2-2, with 8 bases that match TRBD2. This CDR3 has 18 amino acids. The J segment lost 2 bases and the V segment lost 0 bases, leaving 9 bases of the junction unmatched. The germline CDR1 and CDR2 sequences are SGHRS and YFSETQ.

In regard to this clonotype: A junction boundary mismatches the germline segment, possibly from a read error. This chain uses TRBV7-6 with TRBJ2-7; no clear D. The J call could be wrong; TRBJ2-5 is a better fit for the DNA end. This CDR3 contains 13 residues. In germline, CDR1 is SGHVS, CDR2 FNYEAQ. This CDR3 reads CASSLLAWETQYF. The CDR3, as DNA: TGTGCTAGCAGCTTATTAGCCTGGGAGACCCAGTACTTC.

The chain uses TRBV7-2 and TRBJ2-3; D unclear. TRBJ2-7 matches the DNA end more closely, so the J call is doubtful. The CDR3 has 13 residues. From germline, CDR1 is SGHTA and CDR2 FQGNSA. The chain's CDR3 is CASSPRARYEQYF. The CDR3 DNA reads as TGTGCCAGCAGCCCCCGGGCGCGCTACGAGCAGTACTTC.

This clonotype was seen a few times. This chain connects TRBV27 to TRBJ2-5, with 7 bases matching TRBD1. TRBJ2-1 matches the DNA end more closely, so the J call is doubtful. The CDR3 has 14 amino acids. Germline V gives CDR1 MNHEY, CDR2 SMNVEV (reference sequence). CDR3 coding DNA: TGTGCCAGCAGTTCAGGGACAGCTTCCTACGAGCAGTTCTTC. Amino acid sequence: CASSSGTASYEQFF.

The chain links TRBV6-1 to TRBJ2-5; 8 nucleotides line up with TRBD2. The DNA end lines up better with TRBJ2-7; the J call may be wrong. This CDR3 region has 14 residues. Germline V gene sequence: CDR1 MNHNS, CDR2 SASEGT. CDR3 protein: CASTQLAGVHEQYF. Written as DNA, the CDR3 is TGTGCCAGCACGCAGCTAGCGGGTGTCCACGAGCAGTACTTC.

The genes are TRBV29-1 and TRBJ2-7; possible D gene TRBD1, 5 bases. The V gene lost 3 bases and the J gene lost 0 bases, with 9 bases spanning the gap. Germline V gene lookup returns CDR1 SQVTM and CDR2 ANQGSEA. This CDR3 region has 13 residues. CDR3 bases: TGCAGCGTTGACAGGGTATACTCCTACGAGCAGTACTTC. This gives the protein CSVDRVYSYEQYF.

This clonotype was detected many times. This chain connects TRBV10-3 to TRBJ2-1; D may correspond to TRBD1 or TRBD2 (5 bases each). The CDR3 has 14 amino acids. Germline V CDR1 and CDR2: ENHRY, SYGVKD. V was clipped by 3 bases and J by 8 bases, with 14 bases between them. CDR3 protein: CAISEEGLDYEQFF. The CDR3 region has the DNA TGTGCCATCAGTGAAGAGGGGTTGGACTATGAGCAGTTCTTC.

By share of the sample, this clonotype is medium-sized. J is TRBJ2-2 and V is TRBV11-2; the match to TRBD1 covers 7 bases. V lost 5 bases to trimming and J lost 1 base; unmatched junction nucleotides: 1. The CDR3 has 14 residues. Germline-derived CDR1 and CDR2 are SGHAT and FQNNGV. The CDR3 nucleotides read TGTGCCAGCAGCCGACAGGGGAACACCGGGGAGCTGTTTTTT. Amino acid sequence: CASSRQGNTGELFF.

J is TRBJ2-1 and V is TRBV7-9, with a tentative D call TRBD1 (6 bases). With 5 bases removed from V and 1 base from J, the gap between germline ends came to 9 bases. This CDR3 comprises 14 residues. Germline V CDR1 and CDR2: SEHNR, FQNEAQ (reference sequence). CDR3 nucleotides: TGTGCCAGCAGCAGGGGGTCGTCCTACAATGAGCAGTTCTTC. Protein: CASSRGSSYNEQFF.

The chain joins TRBV5-1 to TRBJ2-7; TRBD2 matches at 8 bases. The last part of the DNA fits TRBJ2-1 better; the J call may be wrong. CDR1 SGHRS and CDR2 YFSETQ come from the germline V gene. CDR3 length: 15 residues. DNA of the CDR3: TGCGCCAGCAGCCAATCAGCGGGGGTCTACAATGAGCAGTTCTTC. As protein: CASSQSAGVYNEQFF.

The V call is TRBV20-1, the J call TRBJ1-1; possibly TRBD1 for D (5 bases). CDR1 DFQATT and CDR2 SNEGSKA come from the germline V gene (reference sequence). The ends were cut back, 0 bases at V and 8 bases at J, with 10 bases in the middle. The CDR3 sequence is 12 residues long. In DNA, the CDR3 is TGCAGTGCTAGAGATAATAACAGGGAAGCTTTCTTT. It translates to CSARDNNREAFF.

This clonotype was observed at least ten times. CDR3 coding DNA: TGTGCCAGCAGCTTCGTAGCGGGAACAGACGAGCAGTACTTC. Encoded protein: CASSFVAGTDEQYF. This chain connects TRBV7-8 to TRBJ2-1, with TRBD2 matching over 8 bases. The J call may be in error: the DNA end matches TRBJ2-7 better. This CDR3 region has 14 residues. Per germline, CDR1 SGHVS and CDR2 FQNEAQ.

The J gene is TRBJ2-1, the V gene TRBV4-3; TRBD1 aligns across 11 bases. The end of the DNA is better explained by TRBJ2-5, so the J call may be wrong. The germline CDR1 and CDR2 sequences are LGHNA and YSLEER. The CDR3 consists of 13 residues. The CDR3 loop reads CASTGQGDETQYF. Here the CDR3 DNA reads TGCGCCAGCACGGGACAGGGGGACGAGACCCAGTACTTC.

On this clonotype itself: This clone may be a read error of a much larger clone one base away. V is TRBV27 and J is TRBJ2-5; no reliable D call. The germline V gene encodes CDR1 MNHEY and CDR2 SMNVEV (reference sequence). V was pared by 3 bases and J by 11 bases, with 22 bases between. The CDR3 has 15 residues. The CDR3 is CASSFRSSSYNEQYF. For the CDR3, the DNA is TGTGCCAGCAGTTTTAGGAGCAGCTCCTACAATGAGCAGTACTTC.

The chain recombines TRBV24-1 with TRBJ2-4, with TRBD2 identical over 10 bases. The J call may be incorrect, as the DNA end agrees better with TRBJ2-7. The CDR3 is made up of 16 amino acids. From germline, CDR1 is KGHDR and CDR2 SFDVKD. The CDR3 sequence: CATSGSSGSQADEQYF. The CDR3 nucleotides read TGTGCCACCAGTGGATCTAGCGGGAGCCAGGCGGACGAGCAGTACTTC.

V usage is TRBV7-4 and J usage is TRBJ2-7; 7 nucleotides agree with TRBD1. The closer fit of TRBJ2-1 to the DNA end suggests the J call may be wrong. The CDR3 covers 16 residues. Germline V gives CDR1 SGHVT, CDR2 SQSDAQ. CDR3 protein: CASSPYVQGTYNEQFF. CDR3 in DNA: TGTGCCAGCAGTCCTTACGTACAGGGGACCTACAATGAGCAGTTCTTC.

About this clonotype: The junction departs from germline at one end; a sequencing error may be responsible. The chain has TRBV7-3 and TRBJ2-7; the D call may be TRBD1 or TRBD2 (5 bases each). This CDR3 region has 16 residues. The germline gives CDR1 SGHTA, CDR2 FQGTGA. CDR3 sequence: CASSPRSGYQSGELYF. The CDR3 bases are TGTGCCAGCAGCCCCAGGTCAGGGTACCAGTCCGGGGAGCTGTACTTC.